A selection of T cell receptor beta chains follows, all from one sample in a study of blood T cells in healthy people across ages. MiXCR, applied by TCRdb to the 5' RACE reads, yields one record per CDR3 protein. The sample has about 780,000 distinct CDR3 sequences, 46% seen once. Sequencing input: blood. All receptors derive from an elderly man in good health. CDR3s leave out the opening cysteine and the closing phenylalanine or tryptophan. The order of the fields is V gene, clone size, CDR3 protein. Some rows have no size entry. The others give once, few or many, or a class for an expanded clone.

v_gene: TRBV29-1
abundance: -
CDR3aa: SVDRGNYGYT

v_gene: TRBV6-2/TRBV6-3
abundance: -
CDR3aa: ASSYILGTGTTNTGELF

v_gene: TRBV12-3/TRBV12-4
abundance: -
CDR3aa: ASSSGQDYEQY

v_gene: TRBV2
abundance: -
CDR3aa: ASSWASGSTDTQY

v_gene: TRBV12-3/TRBV12-4
abundance: -
CDR3aa: ASSLGGEGRSEQY

v_gene: TRBV5-5
abundance: -
CDR3aa: ASSVGWGEDTEAF

v_gene: TRBV5-1
abundance: -
CDR3aa: VSSTRQGAYEQY

v_gene: TRBV5-1
abundance: few
CDR3aa: ASSPGTAGEQY

v_gene: TRBV6-2/TRBV6-3
abundance: once
CDR3aa: ASSRTGLAGDHEQF

v_gene: TRBV6-2/TRBV6-3
abundance: -
CDR3aa: ASSYLSSGASYEQY

v_gene: TRBV20-1
abundance: few
CDR3aa: SAPRTSGAQGLYEQY

v_gene: TRBV10-3
abundance: -
CDR3aa: ATRPLAGVGTGELF

v_gene: TRBV20-1
abundance: -
CDR3aa: IAALSEKLF

v_gene: TRBV27
abundance: -
CDR3aa: ASSGTSGSVTGELF

v_gene: TRBV28
abundance: -
CDR3aa: ASSFEEGDRYNEQF

v_gene: TRBV7-2
abundance: -
CDR3aa: ASSLRRWPGASNEQF

v_gene: TRBV20-1
abundance: -
CDR3aa: SARRLGPDTQY

v_gene: TRBV20-1
abundance: -
CDR3aa: SAKSFRDQETQY

v_gene: TRBV6-2/TRBV6-3
abundance: few
CDR3aa: ASGKTGSYNEQF

v_gene: TRBV6-2/TRBV6-3
abundance: -
CDR3aa: ATLTTYEQY

v_gene: TRBV4-1
abundance: -
CDR3aa: ASSQDLGHRSYGYT

v_gene: TRBV4-3
abundance: few
CDR3aa: ASSQGREGYNEQF

v_gene: TRBV9
abundance: -
CDR3aa: ASSIEQGGGTNEQF

v_gene: TRBV24-1
abundance: -
CDR3aa: ATSPGTSGRFFVAETQY

v_gene: TRBV4-3
abundance: -
CDR3aa: AGSQGATSYEQY

v_gene: TRBV2
abundance: -
CDR3aa: ASSEWGHGKNIQY

v_gene: TRBV29-1
abundance: few
CDR3aa: SLISGGDAEQY

v_gene: TRBV7-6
abundance: -
CDR3aa: ASSLREGTDTQY

v_gene: TRBV11-2
abundance: many
CDR3aa: ASSAQQQGPQF

v_gene: TRBV2
abundance: -
CDR3aa: ASTPQGSSKDTQY

v_gene: TRBV5-5
abundance: few
CDR3aa: ASSLDGGNSPLH

v_gene: TRBV9
abundance: -
CDR3aa: ASSVQGGLVGYRDEQF

v_gene: TRBV7-3
abundance: few
CDR3aa: ASSLWREGNTGELF

v_gene: TRBV14
abundance: -
CDR3aa: ASSQRTGVGTDTQY

v_gene: TRBV7-9
abundance: -
CDR3aa: ASSLAVTSVQSEQY

v_gene: TRBV10-3
abundance: many
CDR3aa: ATSGLAGGQETQY

v_gene: TRBV7-6
abundance: few
CDR3aa: ASSLVGGPLTDTQY

v_gene: TRBV5-1
abundance: -
CDR3aa: ASSYRGGDYEQY

v_gene: TRBV3-1
abundance: -
CDR3aa: AGGRANTGELF